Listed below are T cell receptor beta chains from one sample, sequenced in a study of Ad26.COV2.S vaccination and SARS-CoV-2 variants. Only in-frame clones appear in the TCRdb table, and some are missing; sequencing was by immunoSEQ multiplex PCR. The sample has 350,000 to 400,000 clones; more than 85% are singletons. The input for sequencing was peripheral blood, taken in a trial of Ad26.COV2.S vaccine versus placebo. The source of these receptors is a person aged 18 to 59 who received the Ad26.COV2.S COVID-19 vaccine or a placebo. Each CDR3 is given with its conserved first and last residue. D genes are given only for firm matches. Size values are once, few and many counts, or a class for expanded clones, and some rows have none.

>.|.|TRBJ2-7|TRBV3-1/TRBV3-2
TGTGCCAGCAGTCCCGTCTTGCGCTCCGTTCAGTTCGAGCAGTACTTC
CASSPVLRSVQFEQYF
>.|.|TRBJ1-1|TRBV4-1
TGCGCCAGCAGCCAAGGAGGATGGAACACTGAAGCTTTCTTT
CASSQGGWNTEAFF
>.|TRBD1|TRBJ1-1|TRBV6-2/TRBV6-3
TGTGCCAGCAGTTACTTCCCTGGACAGGGGAACACTGAAGCTTTCTTT
CASSYFPGQGNTEAFF
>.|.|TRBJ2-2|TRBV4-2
TGTGCCAGCAGCCAAGAGGGGGGAGCGAACACCGGGGAGCTGTTTTTT
CASSQEGGANTGELFF
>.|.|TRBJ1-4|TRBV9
TGTGCCAGCAGCGTAGAGGGGAGGCCGAATGAAAAACTGTTTTTT
CASSVEGRPNEKLFF
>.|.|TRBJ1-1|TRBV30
TGTGCCTGGGACCACAGTGGGGGAAACACTGAAGCTTTCTTT
CAWDHSGGNTEAFF
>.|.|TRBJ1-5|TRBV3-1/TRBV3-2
TGTGCCAGCAGCTTCCAAGATCAGCCCCAGCATTTT
CASSFQDQPQHF
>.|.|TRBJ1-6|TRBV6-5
TGTGCCAGCAGTTCCCGCTCCTATAATTCACCCCTCCACTTT
CASSSRSYNSPLHF
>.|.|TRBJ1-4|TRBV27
TGTGCCAGCAGTTTATTTATCGGAAATGAAAAACTGTTTTTT
CASSLFIGNEKLFF
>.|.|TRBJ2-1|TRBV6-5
TGTGCCAGCAGCGGGCCCGAGGGCTCCTACAATGAGCAGTTCTTC
CASSGPEGSYNEQFF
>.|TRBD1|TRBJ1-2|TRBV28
TGTGCCAGCAGAGACAGGGGGTATGGCTACACCTTC
CASRDRGYGYTF
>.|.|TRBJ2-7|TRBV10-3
TGTGCCACCGCCTCGGGGGCTGGAGAGCAGTACTTC
CATASGAGEQYF
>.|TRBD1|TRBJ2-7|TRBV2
TGTGCCAGCAGTGAAGGAGGGGGCCCCTCCTACGAGCAGTACTTC
CASSEGGGPSYEQYF
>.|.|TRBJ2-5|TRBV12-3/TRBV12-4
TGTGCCAGCAATAAATACCAAGAGACCCAGTACTTC
CASNKYQETQYF
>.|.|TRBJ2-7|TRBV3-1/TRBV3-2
TGTGCCAGCAGCCAAGAGTCTTCCTCCGAGCAGTACTTC
CASSQESSSEQYF
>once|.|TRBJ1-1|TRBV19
TGTGCCAGTAGCATCCCGGGGGCCACTGAAGCTTTCTTT
CASSIPGATEAFF
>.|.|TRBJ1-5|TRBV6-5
TGTGCCAGCAGTTACTCGTCCGGACATCAGCCCCAGCATTTT
CASSYSSGHQPQHF
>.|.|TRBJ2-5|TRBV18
TGTGCCAGCTCACCACCCTCGACCTCAGAGACCCAGTACTTC
CASSPPSTSETQYF
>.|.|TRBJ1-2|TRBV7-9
TGTGCCAGCAGCTTAGCAGGGAATGGCTACACCTTC
CASSLAGNGYTF
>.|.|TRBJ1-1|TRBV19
TGTGCCAGTAAAAGGGGAGGAACTGAAGCTTTCTTT
CASKRGGTEAFF